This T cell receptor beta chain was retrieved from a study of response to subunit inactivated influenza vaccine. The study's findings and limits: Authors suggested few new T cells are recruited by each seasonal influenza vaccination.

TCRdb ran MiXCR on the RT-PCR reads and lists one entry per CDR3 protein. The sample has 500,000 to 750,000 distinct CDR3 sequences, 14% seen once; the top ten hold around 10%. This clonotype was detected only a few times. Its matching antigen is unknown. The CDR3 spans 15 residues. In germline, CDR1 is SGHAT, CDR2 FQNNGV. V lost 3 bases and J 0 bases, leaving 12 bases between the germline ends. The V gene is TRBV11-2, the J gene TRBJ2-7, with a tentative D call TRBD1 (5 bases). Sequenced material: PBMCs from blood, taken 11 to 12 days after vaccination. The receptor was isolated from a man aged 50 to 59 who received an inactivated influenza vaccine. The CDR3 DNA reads TGTGCCAGCAGCTTCTCGGACACCTTCTCCTACGAGCAGTACTTC. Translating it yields CASSFSDTFSYEQYF.